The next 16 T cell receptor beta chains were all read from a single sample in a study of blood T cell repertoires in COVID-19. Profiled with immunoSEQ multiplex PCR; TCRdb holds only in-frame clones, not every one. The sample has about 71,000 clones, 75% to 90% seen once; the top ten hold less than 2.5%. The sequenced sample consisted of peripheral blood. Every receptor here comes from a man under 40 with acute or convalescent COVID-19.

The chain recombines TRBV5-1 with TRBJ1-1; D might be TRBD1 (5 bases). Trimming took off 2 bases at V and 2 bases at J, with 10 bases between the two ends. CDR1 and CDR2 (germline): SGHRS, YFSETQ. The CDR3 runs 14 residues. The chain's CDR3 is CASSLETANTEAFF. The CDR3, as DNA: TGCGCCAGCAGCTTAGAGACAGCAAACACTGAAGCTTTCTTT.

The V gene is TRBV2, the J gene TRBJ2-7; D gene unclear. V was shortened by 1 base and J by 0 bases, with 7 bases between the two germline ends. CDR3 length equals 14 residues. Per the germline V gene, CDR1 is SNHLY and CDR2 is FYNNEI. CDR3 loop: CASSEGQNSYEQYF. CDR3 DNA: TGTGCCAGCAGTGAAGGGCAGAACTCCTACGAGCAGTACTTC.

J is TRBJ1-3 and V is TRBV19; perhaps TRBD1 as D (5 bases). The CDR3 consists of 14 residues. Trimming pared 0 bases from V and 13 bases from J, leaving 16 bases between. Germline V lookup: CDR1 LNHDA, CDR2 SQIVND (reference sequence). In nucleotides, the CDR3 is TGTGCCAGTAGTATAGAGGAGACAGCCGACAAAATATATTTT. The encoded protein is CASSIEETADKIYF. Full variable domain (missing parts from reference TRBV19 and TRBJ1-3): DGGITQSPKYLFRKEGQNVTLSCEQNLNHDAMYWYRQDPGQGLRLIYYSQIVNDFQKGDIAEGYSVSREKKESFPLTVTSAQKNPTAFYLCASSIEETADKIYFGEGSWLTVV.

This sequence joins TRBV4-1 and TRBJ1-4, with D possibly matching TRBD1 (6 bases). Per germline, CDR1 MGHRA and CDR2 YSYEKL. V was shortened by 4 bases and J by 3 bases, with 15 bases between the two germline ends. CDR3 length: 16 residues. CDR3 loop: CASSLTRGTANEKLFF. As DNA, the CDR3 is TGCGCCAGCAGCCTTACCAGGGGAACCGCTAATGAAAAACTGTTTTTT.

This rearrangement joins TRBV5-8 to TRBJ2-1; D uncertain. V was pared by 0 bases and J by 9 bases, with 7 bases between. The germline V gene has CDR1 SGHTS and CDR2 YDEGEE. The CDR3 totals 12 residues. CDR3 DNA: TGTGCCAGCAGCTTGGTCGAGGTTGAGCAGTTCTTC. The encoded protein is CASSLVEVEQFF.

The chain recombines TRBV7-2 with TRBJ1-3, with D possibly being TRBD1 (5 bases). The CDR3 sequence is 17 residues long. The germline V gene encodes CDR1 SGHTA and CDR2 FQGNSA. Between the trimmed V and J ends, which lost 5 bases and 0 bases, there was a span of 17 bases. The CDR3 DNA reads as TGTGCCAGCAGCCCATCTGACAGACAAAGCTCTGGAAACACCATATATTTT. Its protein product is CASSPSDRQSSGNTIYF.

Here the CDR3 reads CAWSAGNQETQYF. In DNA, the CDR3 is TGTGCCTGGAGTGCAGGCAACCAAGAGACCCAGTACTTC. The rearrangement links TRBV30 to TRBJ2-5; D uncertain. Germline CDR1 is GTSNPN and CDR2 is SVGIG (reference sequence). Trimming left V 1 base short and J 0 bases short, with 6 bases between. This CDR3 comprises 13 residues. Together with reference TRBV30 and TRBJ2-5, the CDR3 gives the full variable domain: SQTIHQWPATLVQPVGSPLSLECTVEGTSNPNLYWYRQAAGRGLQLLFYSVGIGQISSEVPQNLSASRPQDRQFILSSKKLLLSDSGFYLCAWSAGNQETQYFGPGTRLLVL.

CDR3 residues: CASSVMGAETQYF. CDR3 coding DNA: TGTGCCAGCAGCGTAATGGGGGCGGAGACCCAGTACTTC. The chain couples TRBV9 to TRBJ2-5; perhaps TRBD1 as D (6 bases). Germline-derived CDR1 and CDR2 are SGDLS and YYNGEE. The V gene lost 1 base and the J gene lost 5 bases, with 9 bases spanning the gap. The CDR3 runs 13 residues. Filled out from reference TRBV9 and TRBJ2-5, the complete variable domain reads DSGVTQTPKHLITATGQRVTLRCSPRSGDLSVYWYQQSLDQGLQFLIQYYNGEERAKGNILERFSAQQFPDLHSELNLSSLELGDSALYFCASSVMGAETQYFGPGTRLLVL.

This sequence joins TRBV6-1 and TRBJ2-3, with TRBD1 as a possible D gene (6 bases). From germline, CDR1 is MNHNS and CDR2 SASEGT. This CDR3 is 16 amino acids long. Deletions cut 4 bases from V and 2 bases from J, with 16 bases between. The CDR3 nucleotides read TGTGCCAGCAGTGGCCAACTCGGGACATTCACAGATACGCAGTATTTT. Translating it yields CASSGQLGTFTDTQYF.

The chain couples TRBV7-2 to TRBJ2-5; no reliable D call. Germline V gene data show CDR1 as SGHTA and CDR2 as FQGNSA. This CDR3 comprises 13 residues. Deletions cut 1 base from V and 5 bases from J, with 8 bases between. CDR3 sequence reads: CASSLGHGETQYF. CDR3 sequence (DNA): TGTGCCAGCAGCTTAGGACACGGCGAGACCCAGTACTTC.

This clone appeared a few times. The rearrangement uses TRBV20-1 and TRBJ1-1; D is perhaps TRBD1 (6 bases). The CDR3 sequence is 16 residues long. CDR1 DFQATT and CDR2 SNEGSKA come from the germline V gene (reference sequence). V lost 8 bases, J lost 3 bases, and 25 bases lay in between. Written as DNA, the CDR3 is TGCAGTACGAGTGGGATCGGGACAAGTACGTACACTGAAGCTTTCTTT. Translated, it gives CSTSGIGTSTYTEAFF.

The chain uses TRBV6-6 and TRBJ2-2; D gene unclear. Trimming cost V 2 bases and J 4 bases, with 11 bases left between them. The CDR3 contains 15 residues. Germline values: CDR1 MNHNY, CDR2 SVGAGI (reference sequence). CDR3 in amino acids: CASSYNPPSTGELFF. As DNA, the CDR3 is TGTGCCAGCAGTTACAATCCTCCGTCCACCGGGGAGCTGTTTTTT.

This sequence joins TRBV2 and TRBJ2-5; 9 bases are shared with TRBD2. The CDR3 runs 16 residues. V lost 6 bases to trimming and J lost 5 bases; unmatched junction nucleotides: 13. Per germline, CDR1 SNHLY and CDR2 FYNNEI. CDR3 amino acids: CASRDMLAGSGETQYF. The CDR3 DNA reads TGTGCCAGCAGAGACATGCTAGCGGGGTCAGGGGAGACCCAGTACTTC.

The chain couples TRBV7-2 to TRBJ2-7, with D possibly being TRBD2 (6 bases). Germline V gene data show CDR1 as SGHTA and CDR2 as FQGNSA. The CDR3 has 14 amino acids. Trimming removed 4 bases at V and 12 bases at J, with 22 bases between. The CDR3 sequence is CASSSRRRDGVAYF. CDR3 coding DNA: TGTGCCAGCAGCTCCCGCCGGCGGGATGGGGTGGCGTACTTC.

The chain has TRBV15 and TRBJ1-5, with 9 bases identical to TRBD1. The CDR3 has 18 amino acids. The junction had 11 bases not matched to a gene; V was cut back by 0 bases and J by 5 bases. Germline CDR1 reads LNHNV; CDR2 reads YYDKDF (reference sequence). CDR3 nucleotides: TGTGCCACCAGCAGAGATTTTTCGACAGGGGGTTTCGATCAGCCCCAGCATTTT. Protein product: CATSRDFSTGGFDQPQHF.

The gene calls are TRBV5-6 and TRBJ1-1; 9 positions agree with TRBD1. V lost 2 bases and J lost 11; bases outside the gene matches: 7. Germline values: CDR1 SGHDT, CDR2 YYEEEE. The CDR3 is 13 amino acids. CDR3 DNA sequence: TGTGCCAGCAGCTTTCAACAGGGGGCGCCGGCTTTCTTT. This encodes CASSFQQGAPAFF.